This is a list of T cell receptor beta chains from one sample in a study of human T cells and chemical hapten exposure. TCRdb processed the RACE reads anew with MiXCR; each CDR3 protein has one entry. Of 38,000 or so distinct CDR3 sequences in the sample, 7.5% to 9% were seen once. The input for sequencing was whole blood, taken in connection with sensitization to the hapten diphenylcyclopropenone (DPC). The origin of the receptors is a woman aged 45-60 years with alopecia areata. Some clones in this sample may be carry-over from other donors' samples. The CDR3 runs from the conserved cysteine through the conserved F or W. Fields, in order: V gene, clone size, D gene, J gene, CDR3 protein, CDR3 DNA. The D gene is left open where the match is weak. Clone size is given as once, few, many or a size class.

V gene: TRBV2; clone size: many; D gene: .; J gene: TRBJ2-7; CDR3 protein: CASSNRQRYEQYF; CDR3 DNA: TGTGCCAGCAGCAACCGACAGCGCTACGAGCAGTACTTC
V gene: TRBV7-2; clone size: many; D gene: .; J gene: TRBJ2-7; CDR3 protein: CASRRTASYEQYF; CDR3 DNA: TGTGCCAGCCGTAGGACAGCCTCCTACGAGCAGTACTTC
V gene: TRBV29-1; clone size: many; D gene: TRBD1; J gene: TRBJ1-1; CDR3 protein: CSVFVRGKGGTEAFF; CDR3 DNA: TGCAGCGTTTTCGTCAGGGGGAAGGGGGGTACTGAAGCTTTCTTT
V gene: TRBV4-1; clone size: many; D gene: .; J gene: TRBJ1-5; CDR3 protein: CASSLDGGSNQPQHF; CDR3 DNA: TGCGCCAGCAGCCTAGATGGGGGTAGCAATCAGCCCCAGCATTTT
V gene: TRBV7-9; clone size: many; D gene: .; J gene: TRBJ1-4; CDR3 protein: CASSILGPPDVF; CDR3 DNA: TGTGCCAGCAGCATACTGGGACCGCCGGACGTTTTT
V gene: TRBV5-1; clone size: few; D gene: .; J gene: TRBJ2-5; CDR3 protein: CASSLSASIKETQYF; CDR3 DNA: TGCGCCAGCAGCTTGTCGGCTAGCATTAAAGAGACCCAGTACTTC
V gene: TRBV28; clone size: once; D gene: .; J gene: TRBJ2-7; CDR3 protein: CASSSGAHEQYF; CDR3 DNA: TGTGCCAGCAGTTCAGGGGCCCACGAGCAGTACTTC
V gene: TRBV12-3/TRBV12-4; clone size: many; D gene: .; J gene: TRBJ2-1; CDR3 protein: CASSFGLSSYNEQFF; CDR3 DNA: TGTGCCAGCAGTTTCGGACTGAGCTCCTACAATGAGCAGTTCTTC
V gene: TRBV6-5; clone size: many; D gene: TRBD2; J gene: TRBJ2-1; CDR3 protein: CASSRRTSGRTEQFF; CDR3 DNA: TGTGCCAGCAGTCGAAGGACTAGCGGGAGGACTGAGCAGTTCTTC
V gene: TRBV20-1; clone size: few; D gene: .; J gene: TRBJ2-7; CDR3 protein: CSARYSRGTTYEQYF; CDR3 DNA: TGCAGTGCTAGATACAGTAGGGGGACAACCTACGAGCAGTACTTC
V gene: TRBV28; clone size: few; D gene: .; J gene: TRBJ2-5; CDR3 protein: CASRKGGVETQYF; CDR3 DNA: TGTGCCAGCAGAAAGGGGGGAGTAGAGACCCAGTACTTC